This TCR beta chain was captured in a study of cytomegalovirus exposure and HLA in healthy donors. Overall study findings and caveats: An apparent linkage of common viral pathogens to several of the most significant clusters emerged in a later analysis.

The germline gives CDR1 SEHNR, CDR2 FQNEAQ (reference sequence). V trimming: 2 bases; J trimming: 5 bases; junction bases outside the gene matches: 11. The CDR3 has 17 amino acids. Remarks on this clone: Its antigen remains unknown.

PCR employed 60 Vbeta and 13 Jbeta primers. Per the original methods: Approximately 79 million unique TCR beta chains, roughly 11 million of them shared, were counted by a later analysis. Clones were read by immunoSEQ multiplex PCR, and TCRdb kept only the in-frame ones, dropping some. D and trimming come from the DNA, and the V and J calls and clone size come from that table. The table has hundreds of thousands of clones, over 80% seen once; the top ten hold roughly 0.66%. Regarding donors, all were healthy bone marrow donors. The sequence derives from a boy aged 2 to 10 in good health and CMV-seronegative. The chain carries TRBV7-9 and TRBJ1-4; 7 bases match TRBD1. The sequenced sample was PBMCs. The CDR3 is CASSLTRQGTENEKLFF. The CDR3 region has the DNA TGTGCCAGCAGCTTAACCAGACAGGGCACCGAGAATGAAAAACTGTTTTTT.